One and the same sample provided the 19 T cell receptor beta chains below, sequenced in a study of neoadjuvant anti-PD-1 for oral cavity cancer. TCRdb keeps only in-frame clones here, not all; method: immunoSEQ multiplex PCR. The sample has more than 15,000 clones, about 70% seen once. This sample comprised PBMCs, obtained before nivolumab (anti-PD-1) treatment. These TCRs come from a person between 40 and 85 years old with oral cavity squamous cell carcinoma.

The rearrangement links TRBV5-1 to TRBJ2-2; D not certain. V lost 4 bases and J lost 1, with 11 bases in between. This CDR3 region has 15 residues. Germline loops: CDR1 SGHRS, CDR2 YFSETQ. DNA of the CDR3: TGCGCCAGCAGCCGTGGACGGGTGAACACCGGGGAGCTGTTTTTT. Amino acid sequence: CASSRGRVNTGELFF.

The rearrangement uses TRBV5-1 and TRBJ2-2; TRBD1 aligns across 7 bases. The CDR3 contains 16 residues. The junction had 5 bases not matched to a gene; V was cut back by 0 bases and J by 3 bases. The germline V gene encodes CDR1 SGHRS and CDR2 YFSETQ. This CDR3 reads CASSLEGGWDTGELFF. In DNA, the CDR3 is TGCGCCAGCAGCTTGGAAGGGGGCTGGGACACCGGGGAGCTGTTTTTT.

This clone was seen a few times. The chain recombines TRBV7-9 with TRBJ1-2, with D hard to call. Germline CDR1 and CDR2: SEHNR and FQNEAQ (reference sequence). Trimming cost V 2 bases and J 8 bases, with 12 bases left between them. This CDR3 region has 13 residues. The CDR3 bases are TGTGCCAGCAGCTTATACCTAAAGGAAGGCTACACCTTC. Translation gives CASSLYLKEGYTF.

The CDR3 nucleotides are TGCGCCAGCAGTCCCGGGCCGTATAGCAATCAGCCCCAGCATTTT. Its translation is CASSPGPYSNQPQHF. The chain combines TRBV10-2 with TRBJ1-5; unclear D gene. Deletions cut 5 bases from V and 0 bases from J, with 11 bases between. The CDR3 contains 15 residues. Germline CDR1 is WSHSY and CDR2 is SAAADI.

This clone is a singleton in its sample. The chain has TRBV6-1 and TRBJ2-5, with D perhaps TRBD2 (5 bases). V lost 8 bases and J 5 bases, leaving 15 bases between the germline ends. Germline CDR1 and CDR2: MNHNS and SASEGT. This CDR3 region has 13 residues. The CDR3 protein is CASGELARETQYF. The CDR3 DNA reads TGTGCCAGCGGGGAGTTAGCGAGGGAGACCCAGTACTTC.

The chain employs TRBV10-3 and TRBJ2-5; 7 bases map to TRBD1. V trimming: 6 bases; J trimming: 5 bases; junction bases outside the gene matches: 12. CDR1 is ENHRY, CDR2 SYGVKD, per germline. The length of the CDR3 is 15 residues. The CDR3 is CAIRADRFGAETQYF. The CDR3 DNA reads TGTGCCATCAGGGCGGACAGGTTCGGAGCTGAGACCCAGTACTTC.

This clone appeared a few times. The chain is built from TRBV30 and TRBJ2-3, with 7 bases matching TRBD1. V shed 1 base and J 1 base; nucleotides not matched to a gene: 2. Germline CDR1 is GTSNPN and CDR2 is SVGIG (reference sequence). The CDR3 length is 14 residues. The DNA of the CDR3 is TGTGCCTGGAGTGGACAGGGAGGCACAGATACGCAGTATTTT. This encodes CAWSGQGGTDTQYF.

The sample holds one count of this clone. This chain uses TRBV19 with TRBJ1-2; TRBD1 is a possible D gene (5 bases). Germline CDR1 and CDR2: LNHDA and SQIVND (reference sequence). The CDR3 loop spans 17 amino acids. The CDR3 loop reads CSHGGRRVQLANYGYTF. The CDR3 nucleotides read TGTTCACATGGGGGTCGGAGGGTACAGTTAGCTAACTATGGCTACACCTTC.

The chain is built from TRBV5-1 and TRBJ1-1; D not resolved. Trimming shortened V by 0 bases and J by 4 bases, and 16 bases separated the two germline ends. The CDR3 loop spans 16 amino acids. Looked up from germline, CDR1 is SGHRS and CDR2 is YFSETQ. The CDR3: CASSLESLGSGTEAFF. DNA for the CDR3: TGCGCCAGCAGCTTGGAATCTCTAGGGAGTGGCACTGAAGCTTTCTTT.

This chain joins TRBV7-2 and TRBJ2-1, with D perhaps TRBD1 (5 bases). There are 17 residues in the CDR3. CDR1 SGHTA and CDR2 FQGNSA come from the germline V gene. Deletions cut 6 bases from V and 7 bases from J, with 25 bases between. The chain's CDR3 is CASSLSWGGPRRNEQFF. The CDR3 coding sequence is TGTGCCAGCAGTCTTAGTTGGGGCGGACCCCGTAGGAATGAGCAGTTCTTC.

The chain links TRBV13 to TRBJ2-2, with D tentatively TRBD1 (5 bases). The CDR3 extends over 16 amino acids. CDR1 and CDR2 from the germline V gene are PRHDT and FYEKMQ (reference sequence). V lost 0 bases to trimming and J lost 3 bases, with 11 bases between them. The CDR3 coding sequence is TGTGCCAGCAGCTTAGGTCCGGACACGTACACCGGGGAGCTGTTTTTT. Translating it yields CASSLGPDTYTGELFF. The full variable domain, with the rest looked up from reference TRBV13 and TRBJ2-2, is AAGVIQSPRHLIKEKRETATLKCYPIPRHDTVYWYQQGPGQDPQFLISFYEKMQSDKGSIPDRFSAQQFSDYHSELNMSSLELGDSALYFCASSLGPDTYTGELFFGEGSRLTVL.

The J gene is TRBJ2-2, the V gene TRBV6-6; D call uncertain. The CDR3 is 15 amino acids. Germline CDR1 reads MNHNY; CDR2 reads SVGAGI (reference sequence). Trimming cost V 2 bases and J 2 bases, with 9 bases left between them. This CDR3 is CASSYVQANTGELFF. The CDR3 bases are TGTGCCAGCAGTTACGTCCAGGCTAACACCGGGGAGCTGTTTTTT.

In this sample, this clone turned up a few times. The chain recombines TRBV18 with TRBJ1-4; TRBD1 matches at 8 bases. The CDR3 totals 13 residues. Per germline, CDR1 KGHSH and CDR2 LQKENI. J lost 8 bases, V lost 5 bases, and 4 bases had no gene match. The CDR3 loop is CASSDGTGEKLFF. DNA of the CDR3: TGTGCCAGCTCAGACGGGACAGGCGAAAAACTGTTTTTT. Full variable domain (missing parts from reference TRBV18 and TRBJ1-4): NAGVMQNPRHLVRRRGQEARLRCSPMKGHSHVYWYRQLPEEGLKFMVYLQKENIIDESGMPKERFSAEFPKEGPSILRIQQVVRGDSAAYFCASSDGTGEKLFFGSGTQLSVL.

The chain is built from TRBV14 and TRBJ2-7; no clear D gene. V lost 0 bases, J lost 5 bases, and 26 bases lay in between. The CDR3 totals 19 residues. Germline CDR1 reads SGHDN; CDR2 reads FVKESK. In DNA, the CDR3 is TGTGCCAGCAGCCAAGATCGGGTGTTGTCGGCGAGGATTTCCCACGAGCAGTACTTC. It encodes CASSQDRVLSARISHEQYF.

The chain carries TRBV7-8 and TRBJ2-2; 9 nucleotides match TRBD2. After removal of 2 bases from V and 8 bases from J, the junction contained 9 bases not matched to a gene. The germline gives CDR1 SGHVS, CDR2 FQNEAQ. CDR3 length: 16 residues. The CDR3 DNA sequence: TGTGCCAGCAGCTTAATCTCTAGCGGGACGGCGGGGGAGCTGTTTTTT. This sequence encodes CASSLISSGTAGELFF.

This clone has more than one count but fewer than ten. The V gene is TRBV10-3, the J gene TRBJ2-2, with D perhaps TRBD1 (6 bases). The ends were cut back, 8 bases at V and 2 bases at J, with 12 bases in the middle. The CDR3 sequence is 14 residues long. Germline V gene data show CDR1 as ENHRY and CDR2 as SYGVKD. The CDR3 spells CAIRSGTNTGELFF. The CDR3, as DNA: TGTGCCATCCGCTCCGGGACAAACACCGGGGAGCTGTTTTTT.

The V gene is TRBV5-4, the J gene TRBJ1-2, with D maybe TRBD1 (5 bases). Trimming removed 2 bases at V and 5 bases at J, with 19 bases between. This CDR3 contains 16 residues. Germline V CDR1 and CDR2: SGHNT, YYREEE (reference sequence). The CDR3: CASSFGGGQGGYGYTF. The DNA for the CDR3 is TGTGCCAGCAGCTTCGGAGGCGGCCAGGGTGGGTATGGCTACACCTTC. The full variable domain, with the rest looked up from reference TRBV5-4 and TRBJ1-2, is ETGVTQSPTHLIKTRGQQVTLRCSSQSGHNTVSWYQQALGQGPQFIFQYYREEENGRGNFPPRFSGLQFPNYSSELNVNALELDDSALYLCASSFGGGQGGYGYTFGSGTRLTVV.

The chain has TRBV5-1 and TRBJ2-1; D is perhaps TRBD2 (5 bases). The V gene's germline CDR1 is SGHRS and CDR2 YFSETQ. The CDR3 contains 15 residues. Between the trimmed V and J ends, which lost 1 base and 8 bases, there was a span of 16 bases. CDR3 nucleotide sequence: TGCGCCAGCAGCTTGACGGCGGGCCCGTTCCATGAGCAGTTCTTC. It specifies CASSLTAGPFHEQFF.

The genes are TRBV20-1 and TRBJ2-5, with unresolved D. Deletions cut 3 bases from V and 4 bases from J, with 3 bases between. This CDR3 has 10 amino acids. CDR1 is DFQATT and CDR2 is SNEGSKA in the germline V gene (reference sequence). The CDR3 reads CSARLETQYF. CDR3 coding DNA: TGCAGTGCTAGGTTAGAGACCCAGTACTTC.